Below, one T cell receptor beta chain is given with its context. Its antigen remains unidentified. Per-base quality was not reported, and no clone a single base away is much larger than it. The sample belongs to a study of T cell responses to AZD1222 COVID-19 vaccine (dated by TCRdb to about 2021). Looking at the study overall: Because spike-specific TCR depth and breadth did not differ between the two schedules, AZD1222 recipients who got a second dose at roughly 4 weeks were pooled with those who got a second dose at roughly 12 weeks. TCR sequencing covered over 230 trial participants: 200 to 210 given two doses of AZD1222 and about 26 given two doses of MenACWY control vaccine. Trial participants were enrolled by age into subgroups of 18-55, 56-69 and 70-plus years, and around 150, 29 and 61 TCR-sequenced participants, respectively, were included in these subgroups. General study outcomes and caveats: A significant rise in spike-specific TCR breadth and depth was observed after two AZD1222 doses relative to day 0 and relative to MenACWY recipients. Vaccine-associated CD4 TCRs spanned the whole spike protein, with dominant responses in regions 160-218 and 743-854. Conclusions about previously exposed vaccinees were limited because only five to seven AZD1222 recipients were SARS-CoV-2 seropositive at baseline. Reportedly, almost half of the unique spike-specific TCRs recognized epitopes lying outside the regions that are mutated in the B.1.351 and B.1.1.7 variants. Participants were mostly white British and included more females than males, and it was suggested by the authors that clonal diversity may have been underestimated. The 56-69-year group was small, and its depth increase did not reach significance, likely because of low power. Because no day 14 peak-response samples were available, repertoires were characterized only after the peak T cell response.

Per the publication, the time point label means: baseline before first vaccination. Samples from vaccinated people were obtained from the UK trials COV001 and COV002, which included a single-blind randomized controlled phase 2/3 trial of AZD1222 (ChAdOx1 nCoV-19) in healthy adults. For TCRbeta chain sequencing, PBMC samples were collected from trial participants at day 0 and at day 28 after the second dose. The CDR3 regions of human TCRbeta chains were analyzed by immunosequencing. The study's processing was this. Repertoire TCRs were matched against a reference library of SARS-CoV-2-specific TCRs generated with the MIRA antigen-specificity platform. Breadth was defined as the fraction of unique TCRs that were SARS-CoV-2-associated. Depth was defined as the fraction of total T cells that were SARS-CoV-2-associated. Each spike-specific TCR was assigned to its reactive spike region and to a CD4 or CD8 class using the MIRA data. Log10-transformed breadth and depth values were compared by one-way ANOVA with Sidak's multiple comparisons tests. What TCRdb holds here is the immuneACCESS table cut down to in-frame rearrangements. Part of the clones is not present; checked against another copy, under half of the missing clones reflect an unresolved V gene, and the others are unexplained. V and J calls and clone size follow that table, whereas D and trimming were derived from the DNA. The sample yields around 110,000 clones; 85% to 95% were counted once. The top ten clonotypes cover under 3.5% of the sample.

From the germline V gene (reference sequence), CDR1 is GTSNPN and CDR2 is SVGIG. V and J lose 1 base and 6 bases, and a span of 13 bases separates them. Spanning cysteine to phenylalanine, the CDR3 consists of 14 amino acids. Only CDR3 DNA is held: 42 bases, read in frame from base 1. This specimen was peripheral blood, taken on day 0 of AZD1222 vaccination. The chain employs TRBV30 and TRBJ1-5; the D segment could be TRBD1, given 6 matching bases. The receptor was isolated from an adult in good health. In nucleotide form, the sequence is TGTGCCTGGAGTGGGGGGGCAGGGAGTCAGCCCCAGCATTTT. Protein translation: CAWSGGAGSQPQHF.